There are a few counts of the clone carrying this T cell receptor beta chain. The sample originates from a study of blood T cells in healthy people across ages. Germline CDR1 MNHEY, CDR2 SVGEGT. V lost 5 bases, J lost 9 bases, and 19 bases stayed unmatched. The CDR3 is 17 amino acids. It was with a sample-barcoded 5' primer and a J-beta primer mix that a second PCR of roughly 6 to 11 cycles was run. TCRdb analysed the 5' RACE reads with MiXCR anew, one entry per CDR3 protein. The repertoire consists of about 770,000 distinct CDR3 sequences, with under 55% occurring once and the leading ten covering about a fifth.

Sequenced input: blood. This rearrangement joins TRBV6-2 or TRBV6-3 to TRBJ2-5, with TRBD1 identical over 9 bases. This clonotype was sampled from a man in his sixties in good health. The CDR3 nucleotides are TGTGCCAGCAGTAAAGGGCCCGGGACAGGGAGGTCTGAGCCCCAGTACTTC. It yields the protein CASSKGPGTGRSEPQYF.